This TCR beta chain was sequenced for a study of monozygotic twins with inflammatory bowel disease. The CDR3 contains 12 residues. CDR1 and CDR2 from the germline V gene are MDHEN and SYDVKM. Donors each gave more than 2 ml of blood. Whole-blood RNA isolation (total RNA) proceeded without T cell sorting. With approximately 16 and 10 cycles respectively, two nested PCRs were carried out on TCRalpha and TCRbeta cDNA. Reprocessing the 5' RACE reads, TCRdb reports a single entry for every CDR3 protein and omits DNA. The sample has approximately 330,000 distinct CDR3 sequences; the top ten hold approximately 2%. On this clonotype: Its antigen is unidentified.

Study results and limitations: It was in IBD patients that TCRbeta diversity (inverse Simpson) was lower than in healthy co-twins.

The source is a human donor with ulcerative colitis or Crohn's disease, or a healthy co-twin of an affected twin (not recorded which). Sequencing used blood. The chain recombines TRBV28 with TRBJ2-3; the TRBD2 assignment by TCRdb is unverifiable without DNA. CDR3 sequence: CASNQGLAGTDF.